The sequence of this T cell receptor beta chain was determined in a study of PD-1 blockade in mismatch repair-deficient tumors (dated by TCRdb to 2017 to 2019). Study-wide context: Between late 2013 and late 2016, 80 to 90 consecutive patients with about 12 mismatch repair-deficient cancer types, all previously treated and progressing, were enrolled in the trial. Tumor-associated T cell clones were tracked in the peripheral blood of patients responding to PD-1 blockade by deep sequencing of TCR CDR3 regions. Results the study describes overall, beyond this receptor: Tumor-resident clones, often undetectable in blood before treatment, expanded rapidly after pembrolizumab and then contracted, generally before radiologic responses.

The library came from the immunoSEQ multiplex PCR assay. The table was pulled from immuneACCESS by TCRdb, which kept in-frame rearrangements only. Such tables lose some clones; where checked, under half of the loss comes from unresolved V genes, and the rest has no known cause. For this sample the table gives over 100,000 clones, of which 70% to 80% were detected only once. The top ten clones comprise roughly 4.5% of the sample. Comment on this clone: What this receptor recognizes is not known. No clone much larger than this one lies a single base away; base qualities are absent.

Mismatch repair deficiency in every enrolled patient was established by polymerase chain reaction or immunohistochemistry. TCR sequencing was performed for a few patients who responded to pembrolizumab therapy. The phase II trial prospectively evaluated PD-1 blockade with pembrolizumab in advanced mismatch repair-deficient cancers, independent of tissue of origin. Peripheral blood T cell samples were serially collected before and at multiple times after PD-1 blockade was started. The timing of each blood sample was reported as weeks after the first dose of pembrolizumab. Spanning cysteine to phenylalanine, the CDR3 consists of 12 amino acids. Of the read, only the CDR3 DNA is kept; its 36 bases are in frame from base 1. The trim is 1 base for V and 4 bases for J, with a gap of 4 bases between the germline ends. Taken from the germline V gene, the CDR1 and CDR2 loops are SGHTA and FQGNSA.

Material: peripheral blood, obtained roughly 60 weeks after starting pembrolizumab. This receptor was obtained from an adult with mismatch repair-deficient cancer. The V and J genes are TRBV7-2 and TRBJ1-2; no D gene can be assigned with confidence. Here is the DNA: TGTGCCAGCAGCTTAGACAGCTATGGCTACACCTTC. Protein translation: CASSLDSYGYTF.